This TCR beta chain was sequenced in a study of PD-1 blockade in classical Hodgkin lymphoma. For the study at large: Patients in the cohort were put on intravenous nivolumab, 3 mg/kg every 2 weeks. Findings and caveats of the study: Complete responders' diversity at baseline resembled that of newly diagnosed patients. Patients starting nivolumab less than 1 year after ASCT had lower diversity and were excluded from later analyses. Only CD4+ TCR diversity, not CD8+, had risen significantly by C4D1.

As to time point: cycle 4 day 1 (C4D1), after less than 7 weeks of nivolumab. Brentuximab vedotin exposure varied, and every patient relapsed after autologous stem cell transplantation. As regards this clone: Its antigen is unidentified.

Sequencing used immunoSEQ multiplex PCR; TCRdb keeps in-frame clones, though not all of them. This table has some 33,000 clones, 81% appearing once. Per the germline V gene, CDR1 is MNHNS and CDR2 is SASEGT. This CDR3 spans 12 amino acids. V lost 3 bases and J 9 bases, leaving 11 bases between the germline ends. The origin of this receptor is a human donor with classical Hodgkin lymphoma. This specimen consisted of peripheral blood mononuclear cells (PBMCs), obtained before the fourth cycle of nivolumab. The rearrangement uses TRBV6-1 and TRBJ1-2, with D unclear. CDR3 DNA: TGTGCCAGCAGTGAGGACCGCCTGCGCTACACCTTC. Its protein is CASSEDRLRYTF.